This TCR beta chain was captured by sequencing in a study of identical twins. TCRdb redid the calling of the 5' RACE reads with MiXCR, one entry per CDR3 protein. The table shows hundreds of thousands of distinct CDR3 sequences, with about 20% occurring only once. Germline-derived CDR1 and CDR2 are SGDLS and YYNGEE. After removal of 2 bases from V and 5 bases from J, the junction contained 2 bases not matched to a gene. CDR3 length: 15 residues. These data also featured in a second study, about T cells expressing NK-cell markers.

Source material: PBMCs. The TCR sequence derives from a woman aged 18 to 35 in good health. This chain links TRBV9 with TRBJ2-2, with TRBD2 identical over 11 bases. CDR3 DNA: TGTGCCAGCAGCGTCGCTAGCGGGAGGACCGGGGAGCTGTTTTTT. It specifies CASSVASGRTGELFF.